This T cell receptor (beta chain) emerged from a study of blood T cell repertoires in COVID-19. CDR3 length equals 15 residues. Germline CDR1 SGHRS, CDR2 YFSETQ. Between the trimmed V and J ends, which lost 0 bases and 1 base, there was a span of 7 bases. Original processing methods: Reference gene primer amplification gave estimated nucleated cell counts. The repertoire was sequenced with immunoSEQ multiplex PCR; TCRdb's copy has only in-frame clones and lacks some. V and J calls and clone size are copied from that table; D and trimming were computed from the DNA. The sample shows about 200,000 clones, about 76% of them seen only once.

The sequenced sample consisted of PBMCs or T cells enriched from blood (not recorded which). This sequence was found in a woman between 50 and 59 years old with acute COVID-19. This chain uses TRBV5-1 with TRBJ2-2; the D gene is possibly TRBD2 (5 bases). CDR3 coding DNA: TGCGCCAGCAGCTTGGCCGGAGGGAACACCGGGGAGCTGTTTTTT. Translation: CASSLAGGNTGELFF.